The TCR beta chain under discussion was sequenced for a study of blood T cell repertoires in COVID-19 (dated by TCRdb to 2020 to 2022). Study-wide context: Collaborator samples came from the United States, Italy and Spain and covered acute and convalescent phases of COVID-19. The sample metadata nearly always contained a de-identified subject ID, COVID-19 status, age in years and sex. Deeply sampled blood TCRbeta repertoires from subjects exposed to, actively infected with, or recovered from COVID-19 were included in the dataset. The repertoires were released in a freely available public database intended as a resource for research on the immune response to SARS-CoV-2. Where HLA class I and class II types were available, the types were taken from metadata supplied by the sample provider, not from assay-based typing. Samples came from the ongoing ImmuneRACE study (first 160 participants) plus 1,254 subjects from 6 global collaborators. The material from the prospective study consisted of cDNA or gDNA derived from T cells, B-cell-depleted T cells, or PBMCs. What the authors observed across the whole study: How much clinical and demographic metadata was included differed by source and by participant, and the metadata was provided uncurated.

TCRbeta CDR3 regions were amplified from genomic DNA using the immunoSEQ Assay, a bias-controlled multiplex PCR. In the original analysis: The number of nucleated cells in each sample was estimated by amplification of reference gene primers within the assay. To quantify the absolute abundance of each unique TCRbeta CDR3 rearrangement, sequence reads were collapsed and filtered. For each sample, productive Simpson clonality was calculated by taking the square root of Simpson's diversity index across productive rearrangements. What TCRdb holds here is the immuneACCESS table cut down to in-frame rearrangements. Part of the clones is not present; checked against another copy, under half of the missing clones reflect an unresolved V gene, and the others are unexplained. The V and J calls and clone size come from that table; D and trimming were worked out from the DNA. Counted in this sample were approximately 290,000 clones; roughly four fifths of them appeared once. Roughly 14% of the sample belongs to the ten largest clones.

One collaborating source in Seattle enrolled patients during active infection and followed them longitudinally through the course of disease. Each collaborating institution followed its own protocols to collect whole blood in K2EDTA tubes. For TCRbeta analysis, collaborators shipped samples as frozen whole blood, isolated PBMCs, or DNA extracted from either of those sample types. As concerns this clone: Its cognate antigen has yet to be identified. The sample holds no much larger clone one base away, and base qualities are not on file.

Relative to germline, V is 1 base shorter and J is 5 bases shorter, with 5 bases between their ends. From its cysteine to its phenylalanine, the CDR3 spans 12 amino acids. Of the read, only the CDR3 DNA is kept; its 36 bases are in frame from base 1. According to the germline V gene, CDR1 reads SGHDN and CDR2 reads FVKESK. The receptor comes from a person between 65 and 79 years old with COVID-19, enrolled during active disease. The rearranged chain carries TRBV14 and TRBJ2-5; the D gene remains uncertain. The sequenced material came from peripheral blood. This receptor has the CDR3 CASSQGRETQYF. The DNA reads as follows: TGTGCCAGCAGCCAAGGGCGGGAGACCCAGTACTTC.